One and the same sample provided the 21 T cell receptor beta chains below, sequenced in a study of spatial heterogeneity in lung cancer. The antigens of these receptors remain unknown. From the 5' RACE reads, TCRdb called clonotypes with MiXCR, one entry per CDR3 protein. This sample has fewer than 4,500 distinct CDR3 sequences; around a quarter occur once, and the top ten carry approximately 23%. Indicated time point: sample taken at primary tumor resection. Study observations and caveats: Counts of expanded intratumoral alpha and beta TCRs tracked tumor mutation counts.

This material consisted of lung tumor tissue, taken at surgery. The receptors stem from a male donor with early-stage non-small cell lung cancer.

By frequency in the sample, this clonotype is medium-sized. This chain connects TRBV3-1 to TRBJ2-7, with 15 bases aligning to TRBD2. CDR1 is LGHDT and CDR2 is YNNKEL in the germline V gene (reference sequence). The CDR3 is 17 residues long. The V segment lost 2 bases and the J segment 2 bases; nucleotides outside the gene matches: 4. The CDR3 DNA follows: TGTGCCAGCAGCCAATGGGGACTAGCGGGAGGACCCTACGAGCAGTACTTC. It is translated as CASSQWGLAGGPYEQYF.

By frequency in the sample, this clonotype is medium-sized. This chain links TRBV20-1 with TRBJ1-5, with D possibly matching TRBD1 (5 bases). The CDR3 contains 12 residues. V shed 5 bases and J shed 6 bases, with 11 bases lying between them. Germline CDR1 and CDR2: DFQATT and SNEGSKA (reference sequence). The CDR3 reads CSARSGRQPQHF. CDR3 DNA sequence: TGCAGTGCTCGCTCGGGGCGTCAGCCCCAGCATTTT.

Many counts were recorded for this clonotype. The chain is built from TRBV14 and TRBJ2-7; weak D call: TRBD2 (5 bases). Per the germline V gene, CDR1 is SGHDN and CDR2 is FVKESK. CDR3 size: 15 residues. V lost 4 bases, J lost 1 base, and 14 bases lay in between. CDR3 sequence reads: CASSRTARESYEQYF. CDR3 nucleotide sequence: TGTGCCAGCAGCCGAACTGCCCGGGAATCCTACGAGCAGTACTTC.

This clonotype qualifies as medium-sized. The chain carries TRBV28 and TRBJ1-2, with D uncertain. Trimming took 7 bases from V and 7 from J, leaving 19 bases between them. The CDR3 spans 14 residues. Germline CDR1 MDHEN, CDR2 SYDVKM. CDR3 DNA: TGTGCCAGCACCCAGGAGGCAGGCTGGGGTGGCTACACCTTC. It specifies CASTQEAGWGGYTF.

The table lists this clonotype with a few counts. V and J are TRBV12-3 or TRBV12-4 and TRBJ2-5, with D perhaps given as TRBD1 or TRBD2 (5 bases each). V lost 5 bases and J lost 1, with 8 bases in between. The CDR3 length is 13 residues. The CDR3 loop is CASSGDGQETQYF. Written as DNA, the CDR3 is TGTGCCAGCAGTGGGGACGGCCAAGAGACCCAGTACTTC.

The chain joins TRBV4-1 to TRBJ2-1; 12 nucleotides line up with TRBD2. The CDR3 length is 16 residues. V was pared by 6 bases and J by 7 bases, with 10 bases of the junction left unmatched. CDR1 is MGHRA, CDR2 YSYEKL, per germline. CDR3 residues: CASSTSGRRSGNEQFF. For the CDR3, the DNA is TGCGCCAGCAGTACTAGCGGGAGGAGGAGTGGGAATGAGCAGTTCTTC.

This chain joins TRBV28 and TRBJ2-1; 8 nucleotides align to TRBD2. CDR1 is MDHEN and CDR2 is SYDVKM in the germline V gene. This CDR3 region has 14 residues. Trimming cost V 6 bases and J 4 bases; bases outside gene matches: 5. CDR3 nucleotide sequence: TGTGCCAGCAGCGCGGGGGGATCATACAATGAGCAGTTCTTC. Its protein is CASSAGGSYNEQFF.

By its share, this clonotype is medium-sized (0.01 to 0.1%). The genes are TRBV29-1 and TRBJ2-7, with D possibly being TRBD1 or TRBD2 (6 bases each). The CDR3 runs 13 residues. The germline V gene encodes CDR1 SQVTM and CDR2 ANQGSEA. V was cut by 4 bases and J by 5 bases, with 15 bases left in between. CDR3 residues: CSVAWGAGDEQYF. In DNA form, the CDR3 reads TGCAGCGTTGCGTGGGGGGCCGGAGACGAGCAGTACTTC.

The gene calls are TRBV20-1 and TRBJ2-1; the match to TRBD2 covers 9 bases. The CDR3 totals 14 residues. The germline CDR1 and CDR2 sequences are DFQATT and SNEGSKA (reference sequence). With V trimmed by 1 base and J by 6 bases, 4 bases remained unmatched. The CDR3 reads CSARVAGAFNEQFF. CDR3 in DNA: TGCAGTGCTAGAGTAGCGGGAGCGTTCAATGAGCAGTTCTTC.

Sample share makes this clonotype medium-sized. The chain is built from TRBV27 and TRBJ2-1; weak D call: TRBD2 (5 bases). Germline V gene data show CDR1 as MNHEY and CDR2 as SMNVEV (reference sequence). V was cut by 3 bases and J by 4 bases, with 10 bases left in between. This CDR3 is 14 amino acids long. The CDR3 sequence is CASSLGAGYNEQFF. The CDR3 region has the DNA TGTGCCAGCAGTTTGGGAGCAGGATACAATGAGCAGTTCTTC.

Only a few counts were recorded for this clonotype. The gene calls are TRBV21-1 and TRBJ2-7. TRBV21-1 is a pseudogene segment. This CDR3 contains 16 residues. The CDR3 loop reads CASSTNLGSGLYEQYF. The DNA for the CDR3 is TGTGCCAGCAGCACCAACTTGGGTAGCGGGCTCTACGAGCAGTACTTC.

In its sample, this clonotype ranks as medium-sized. The V call is TRBV12-3 or TRBV12-4, the J call TRBJ2-7; D is unresolved. V lost 2 bases and J lost 5, with 4 bases in between. This CDR3 has 11 amino acids. CDR3 amino acids: CASSLMDEQYF. The CDR3 coding sequence is TGTGCCAGCAGTTTAATGGACGAGCAGTACTTC.

By share, this clonotype ranks as medium-sized. The chain has TRBV20-1 and TRBJ2-5; no firm D call. The germline V and J ends were trimmed by 1 base and 1 base, with 7 bases remaining between them. The CDR3 is 13 residues long. Germline loops: CDR1 DFQATT, CDR2 SNEGSKA (reference sequence). As DNA, the CDR3 is TGCAGTGCTAGAGCCCAGGTCCAAGAGACCCAGTACTTC. Amino acids: CSARAQVQETQYF.

This clonotype has a handful of counts. V is TRBV7-9 and J is TRBJ2-1; D gene ambiguous. Per the germline V gene, CDR1 is SEHNR and CDR2 is FQNEAQ (reference sequence). The CDR3 consists of 13 residues. The germline V and J ends were trimmed by 2 bases and 4 bases, with 6 bases remaining between them. As DNA, the CDR3 is TGTGCCAGCAGCTTACGACAATACAATGAGCAGTTCTTC. This codes for CASSLRQYNEQFF.

The chain is built from TRBV7-2 and TRBJ2-6; D may correspond to TRBD1 or TRBD2 (5 bases each). The germline V gene encodes CDR1 SGHTA and CDR2 FQGNSA. V lost 1 base and J lost 2, with 9 bases in between. The CDR3 sequence is 16 residues long. The CDR3 nucleotides are TGTGCCAGCAGCTTAGGAGGGGTCACTGGGGCCAACGTCCTGACTTTC. This codes for CASSLGGVTGANVLTF.

This clonotype showed up just a few times. The chain recombines TRBV11-2 with TRBJ2-5; D remains ambiguous. Trimming stripped 4 bases from V and 7 bases from J, with 10 bases between. Germline CDR1 reads SGHAT; CDR2 reads FQNNGV. This CDR3 has 12 amino acids. CDR3 protein: CASSSNQPTQYF. For the CDR3, the DNA is TGTGCCAGCAGCTCCAATCAACCGACCCAGTACTTC.

This clonotype has a handful of counts. V and J are TRBV18 and TRBJ2-5, with a tentative D call TRBD2 (5 bases). V lost 6 bases and J lost 0, with 8 bases in between. From germline, CDR1 is KGHSH and CDR2 LQKENI. The CDR3 contains 13 residues. DNA of the CDR3: TGTGCCAGCTCCTCGGGGTACCAAGAGACCCAGTACTTC. This gives the protein CASSSGYQETQYF.

This clonotype is medium-sized by share. The CDR3 sequence: CASSVEEWTGELFF. The CDR3 nucleotides read TGTGCCAGCAGCGTAGAGGAGTGGACCGGGGAGCTGTTTTTT. This chain uses TRBV9 with TRBJ2-2, with no clear D. In germline, CDR1 is SGDLS, CDR2 YYNGEE. Deletions cut 0 bases from V and 5 bases from J, with 8 bases between. This CDR3 contains 14 residues. Full variable domain (missing parts from reference TRBV9 and TRBJ2-2): DSGVTQTPKHLITATGQRVTLRCSPRSGDLSVYWYQQSLDQGLQFLIQYYNGEERAKGNILERFSAQQFPDLHSELNLSSLELGDSALYFCASSVEEWTGELFFGEGSRLTVL.

Judged by abundance, this clonotype is medium-sized. The chain has TRBV30 and TRBJ2-3; D call uncertain. V lost 4 bases and J lost 4, with 9 bases in between. Germline loops: CDR1 GTSNPN, CDR2 SVGIG (reference sequence). The CDR3 has 12 amino acids. CDR3 DNA sequence: TGTGCCTGGAATGGTTTGTCAGATACGCAGTATTTT. This gives the protein CAWNGLSDTQYF.

This clonotype is medium-sized. J is TRBJ1-2 and V is TRBV5-1; 7 positions match TRBD1. In germline, CDR1 is SGHRS, CDR2 YFSETQ. Losses at the gene ends were 0 bases for V and 4 bases for J; bases not matched to a gene: 9. The CDR3 runs 16 residues. As DNA, the CDR3 is TGCGCCAGCAGCTTGGGCGACAGGGTTTCGGCCTATGGCTACACCTTC. It is translated as CASSLGDRVSAYGYTF.

The rearrangement joins TRBV3-1 to TRBJ2-7; 8 bases fit TRBD1. CDR3 length: 17 residues. Germline V gene data show CDR1 as LGHDT and CDR2 as YNNKEL (reference sequence). The V gene end was trimmed by 0 bases and the J gene end by 2 bases; junction bases not matched to a gene: 9. In nucleotides, the CDR3 is TGTGCCAGCAGCCAAGATCTGATTGGGACAGGCGCCTACGAGCAGTACTTC. Translating gives CASSQDLIGTGAYEQYF.